The rows below give T cell receptor beta chains drawn from one sample of a study of blood T cell repertoires in COVID-19. Assay used: immunoSEQ multiplex PCR; TCRdb lists only in-frame clones, some missing. The sample has 200,000 or so clones, around four fifths seen once. Material for sequencing was peripheral blood. These receptors came from a woman in her twenties or thirties with acute or convalescent COVID-19. The CDR3 runs from the conserved cysteine through the conserved F or W. A D gene is named only where the DNA matches it firmly. Clone size is stated in some rows and not others, as once, few, many or a class when expanded.

size	V	D	J	DNA	CDR3
-	TRBV27	TRBD1	TRBJ1-5	TGTGCCAGCAGTCAGGGGGCCAATCAGCCCCAGCATTTT	CASSQGANQPQHF
-	TRBV14	TRBD2	TRBJ2-3	TGTGCCAGCAGCCAAGATCGGCGACTAGCGGGAGGCACAGATACGCAGTATTTT	CASSQDRRLAGGTDTQYF
-	TRBV5-1	-	TRBJ1-1	TGCGCCAGCAGCTTGGGTACAGGGAACACTGAAGCTTTCTTT	CASSLGTGNTEAFF
-	TRBV2	TRBD2	TRBJ2-5	TGTGCCAGCAGCGCTAGCGGGGGGTATTTGCAGTACTTC	CASSASGGYLQYF
once	TRBV5-4	-	TRBJ2-6	TGTGCCAGCAGCTTGTCCGGGGTCGGGGCCAACGTCCTGACTTTC	CASSLSGVGANVLTF
-	TRBV5-4	TRBD2	TRBJ2-3	TGTGCCAGCGAGGAAGGACTAGCGGGCCTCGATACGCAGTATTTT	CASEEGLAGLDTQYF
-	TRBV15	-	TRBJ1-4	TGTGCCACCAGCAGTCAGACTAATGAAAAACTGTTTTTT	CATSSQTNEKLFF
-	TRBV5-1	TRBD1	TRBJ1-3	TGCGCCAGCAGCTTGTGGGCCGGGACAGGGGGCTTTGGGGTCTCCTCTGGAAACACCATATATTTT	CASSLWAGTGGFGVSSGNTIYF
-	TRBV5-6	-	TRBJ2-2	TGTGCCAGCAGCTTCAGGGGCGCAACGCGGACCGGGGAGCTGTTTTTT	CASSFRGATRTGELFF
once	TRBV7-8	-	TRBJ1-5	TGTGCCAGCAGCTTACAAAGGGGGAATCAGCCCCAGCATTTT	CASSLQRGNQPQHF
-	TRBV28	-	TRBJ2-7	TGTGCCAGCAGTTTCCAGAACTACGAGCAGTACTTC	CASSFQNYEQYF
-	TRBV12-3/TRBV12-4	TRBD1	TRBJ1-1	TGTGCCAGCAGTTTAGCGGGACAGGTCGGGGCTTTCTTT	CASSLAGQVGAFF
-	TRBV19	-	TRBJ1-6	TGTGCCAGTACCCTCGGAATCCAGGGGAATAATTCACCCCTCCACTTT	CASTLGIQGNNSPLHF
-	TRBV19	-	TRBJ2-5	TGTGCCAGTAGAGGGGACACGGAAGAGACCCAGTACTTC	CASRGDTEETQYF
-	TRBV5-5	TRBD1	TRBJ2-2	TGTGCCAGCAGCTTGGGGCAGGGGGCGAACACCGGGGAGCTGTTTTTT	CASSLGQGANTGELFF
-	TRBV27	-	TRBJ1-5	TGTGCCAGCAGTTTAGACAGACTCAATCAGCCCCAGCATTTT	CASSLDRLNQPQHF
few	TRBV5-1	-	TRBJ2-7	TGCGCCAGCAGCTTGACAGGGATTAGCTACGAGCAGTACTTC	CASSLTGISYEQYF
-	TRBV19	TRBD1	TRBJ1-1	TGTGCCAGTAGTACGGACAGGGAGAACACTGAAGCTTTCTTT	CASSTDRENTEAFF
-	TRBV4-2	TRBD2	TRBJ2-1	TGTGCCAGCAGCCAAGTACTAGCGGGAGGGGACAATGAGCAGTTCTTC	CASSQVLAGGDNEQFF
-	TRBV6-5	TRBD2	TRBJ2-5	TGTGCCAGCAGTCCCGGGACTAGCGGACAAGAGACCCAGTACTTC	CASSPGTSGQETQYF
few	TRBV9	-	TRBJ1-6	TGTGCCAGCAGCGTAACAGGGATCGGCAGGGGTTCACCCCTCCACTTT	CASSVTGIGRGSPLHF
-	TRBV30	TRBD2	TRBJ2-1	TGTGCCTGTAGTAGCGGGAGTGAGCAGTTCTTC	CACSSGSEQFF
few	TRBV5-4	-	TRBJ1-1	TGTGCCAGCACCGTAAGGGGAATAAATGAAGCTTTCTTT	CASTVRGINEAFF
-	TRBV7-8	-	TRBJ2-3	TGTGCCAGCAGCTCCCCCAAGGGGGAGACAGCAGATACGCAGTATTTT	CASSSPKGETADTQYF
-	TRBV19	TRBD2	TRBJ2-5	TGTGCCAGTAGTTCCGGACTAGCCAGAAGTGAGACCCAGTACTTC	CASSSGLARSETQYF
few	TRBV19	-	TRBJ1-1	TGTGCCAGCGACACCCGCAGGGGGAACACTGAAGCTTTCTTT	CASDTRRGNTEAFF
-	TRBV27	TRBD2	TRBJ2-1	TGTGCCAGCAGTTTACTAGCGGGTGCTGAGCAGTTCTTC	CASSLLAGAEQFF
once	TRBV6-2/TRBV6-3	TRBD1	TRBJ1-6	TGTGCCAGCAGTTACGACTTCGGGACAGGGAATTCACCCCTCCACTTT	CASSYDFGTGNSPLHF
once	TRBV7-3	TRBD1	TRBJ1-2	TGTGCCAGCAGCTTAAACCCGTTGACAGGGGGATTACTTGGCTACACCTTC	CASSLNPLTGGLLGYTF
-	TRBV13	TRBD1	TRBJ1-1	TGTGCCAGCAGCTGGACAGGGAACACTGAAGCTTTCTTT	CASSWTGNTEAFF
-	TRBV7-9	TRBD1	TRBJ1-5	TGTGCCAGCAGCCCCAGGGGGCATTCGGGCAATCAGCCCCAGCATTTT	CASSPRGHSGNQPQHF
few	TRBV5-1	-	TRBJ1-2	TGCGCCAGCAGCTTTGGGATCAGGGGCACCCATACGACGTATGGCTACACCTTC	CASSFGIRGTHTTYGYTF
-	TRBV7-3	-	TRBJ1-6	TGTGCCAGCAGCCCTTCCGGGGGATTCGGTTCACCCCTCCACTTT	CASSPSGGFGSPLHF
-	TRBV5-1	TRBD2	TRBJ2-7	TGCGCCAGCAGCTTTCTAGCGGGAGACCGCTACGAGCAGTACTTC	CASSFLAGDRYEQYF
-	TRBV29-1	-	TRBJ1-2	TGCAGCGTTGTTTTGGGCGTAGAAGGCTATGGCTACACCTTC	CSVVLGVEGYGYTF
once	TRBV5-1	TRBD2	TRBJ2-1	TGCGCCAGCAGCTTGGGGATCCTAGCGGGAGTCAATGAGCAGTTCTTC	CASSLGILAGVNEQFF
-	TRBV7-9	-	TRBJ1-4	TGTGCCAGCCGACCGACAGGATATAATGAAAAACTGTTTTTT	CASRPTGYNEKLFF
-	TRBV2	-	TRBJ1-4	TGTGCCAGCAAGGGAGTAAATGAAAAACTGTTTTTT	CASKGVNEKLFF
-	TRBV19	TRBD1	TRBJ1-1	TGTGCCAGTAGTCCTGGGACAGGGCCGAACACTGAAGCTTTCTTT	CASSPGTGPNTEAFF
-	TRBV7-9	TRBD1	TRBJ2-3	TGTGCCAGCAGCTCGGGACAGCCGTACACAGATACGCAGTATTTT	CASSSGQPYTDTQYF
-	TRBV10-3	-	TRBJ2-1	TGTGCCATCGGGAGAACTAGCAATGAGCAGTTCTTC	CAIGRTSNEQFF
-	TRBV28	-	TRBJ1-1	TGTGCCAGCCGCGTGAACACTGAAGCTTTCTTT	CASRVNTEAFF
-	TRBV7-2	-	TRBJ2-6	TGTGCCAGCAGCCCTAGGGCCCGGACATACGGGGCCAACGTCCTGACTTTC	CASSPRARTYGANVLTF
-	TRBV2	-	TRBJ1-1	TGTGCCAGCAGTTTCCAGGCAGAAACCACTGAAGCTTTCTTT	CASSFQAETTEAFF
once	TRBV7-9	-	TRBJ2-3	TGTGCCAGCAGCTTATGGGCTCCAGATACGCAGTATTTT	CASSLWAPDTQYF
once	TRBV5-1	TRBD1	TRBJ2-2	TGCGCCAGCAGCTTAATACCGGACAGGGTCGTTACCGGGGAGCTGTTTTTT	CASSLIPDRVVTGELFF
-	TRBV30	-	TRBJ1-1	TGTGCCTGGAGTTTAGCTCCTGAAGCTTTCTTT	CAWSLAPEAFF
once	TRBV11-2	TRBD1	TRBJ2-5	TGTGCCAGCAGCTTAGTGGGCAGGGGGCATCATTTGGAGACCCAGTACTTC	CASSLVGRGHHLETQYF
-	TRBV19	-	TRBJ1-3	TGTGCCAGTAGTCTTCTTTCTGGAAACACCATATATTTT	CASSLLSGNTIYF
-	TRBV9	TRBD1	TRBJ1-2	TGTGCCAGCAGCGTAGGCGGACAGGGGGGAAACTATGGCTACACCTTC	CASSVGGQGGNYGYTF
-	TRBV28	-	TRBJ1-1	TGTGCCAGCACCCAAACTGGGACACCCGAAGCTTTCTTT	CASTQTGTPEAFF
-	TRBV19	-	TRBJ1-1	TGTGCTACCCTCCGGGATGAAGCTTTCTTT	CATLRDEAFF
-	TRBV7-9	-	TRBJ2-2	TGTGCCAGCAGCTTAGTCGGTAGCCCCGGGGAGCTGTTTTTT	CASSLVGSPGELFF
few	TRBV27	TRBD1	TRBJ1-5	TGTGCCAGCAGTCCCGGGACAGAGTATCAGCCCCAGCATTTT	CASSPGTEYQPQHF